The 2 T cell receptor beta chains reported below all come from one sample, sequenced in a study of T cell responses to AZD1222 COVID-19 vaccine. The repertoire was sequenced with immunoSEQ multiplex PCR; TCRdb's copy has only in-frame clones and lacks some. The sample holds some 200,000 clones, 75% to 90% seen once. The source material was peripheral blood, sampled on day 0 of AZD1222 vaccination. The receptor set was obtained from an adult in good health.

The chain joins TRBV7-9 to TRBJ2-2, with TRBD2 identical over 13 bases. CDR3 length: 16 amino acids. Unmatched junction bases numbered 3, after V lost 3 bases and J lost 5 bases. Looked up from germline, CDR1 is SEHNR and CDR2 is FQNEAQ (reference sequence). The CDR3, as DNA: TGTGCCAGCAGCTTCCTGGGACTAGCGGGAACCGGGGAGCTGTTTTTT. Residues: CASSFLGLAGTGELFF.

This chain uses TRBV15 with TRBJ2-5; the D is unclear. This CDR3 comprises 17 residues. V dropped 0 bases and J dropped 2 bases, with 16 bases sitting between them. Germline V gene data show CDR1 as LNHNV and CDR2 as YYDKDF (reference sequence). The CDR3 here is CATSRDSFRVPQETQYF. The CDR3 DNA is TGTGCCACCAGCAGAGATTCATTCAGAGTACCACAAGAGACCCAGTACTTC.